The clone carrying this TCR beta chain was seen ten or more times. What it binds is unknown. Using its own MiXCR run on the 5' RACE reads, TCRdb lists one record per CDR3 protein. The profile shows under 900,000 distinct CDR3 sequences, 12% of them singletons. The sample is drawn from a study of identical twins. Study-wide results and limits: The study reached conclusions through statistical analysis that was cross-sectional, not following the same donors. Sharing of beta out-of-frame sequences by twins showed a weaker excess.

Germline loops: CDR1 DFQATT, CDR2 SNEGSKA (reference sequence). There are 17 residues in the CDR3. V gave up 3 bases and J gave up 2 bases; unmatched junction bases: 6. In addition, the sample was reused for a study of yellow fever vaccine responses in identical twins.

The chain links TRBV20-1 to TRBJ2-1; 14 nucleotides agree with TRBD2. The sample taken for sequencing was PBMCs. The TCR originated in a young woman in good health. The CDR3 sequence: CSARGTSGRLAYNEQFF. The CDR3 DNA reads TGCAGTGCTAGGGGGACTAGCGGGAGACTGGCCTACAATGAGCAGTTCTTC.